This T cell receptor (beta chain) is from a study of blood T cell repertoires in COVID-19. Study summary: Acute-phase and convalescent COVID-19 samples originated in the United States, Italy and Spain. PBMCs, B-cell-depleted T cells, or T cells provided the cDNA or gDNA that made up the material.

This CDR3 has 14 amino acids. The V gene lost 5 bases and the J gene lost 3 bases, with 8 bases spanning the gap. The germline V gene has CDR1 SEHNR and CDR2 FQNEAQ (reference sequence). How the authors handled the data: Reference gene primer amplification gave nucleated cell count estimates. Repertoires were generated with immunoSEQ multiplex PCR, while TCRdb's copy carries only in-frame clones and drops some. V, J and clone size are taken as reported in that table, and D and trimming were inferred from the DNA itself. The sample lists over 250,000 clones; around 86% were seen once. The clonotype was recovered from a human donor in a cohort sampled during active COVID-19. Sequenced input: peripheral blood. The chain has TRBV7-9 and TRBJ2-6, with D tentatively TRBD1 (6 bases). CDR3 sequence: CASSQGGGANVLTF. CDR3 sequence (DNA): TGTGCCAGCAGCCAAGGGGGTGGGGCCAACGTCCTGACTTTC.